Presented here are 20 T cell receptor beta chains from one specimen sequenced in a study of blood T cell repertoires in COVID-19. Assay: immunoSEQ multiplex PCR; the TCRdb copy retains only in-frame clones and omits some. This sample has 72,000 or so clones, with roughly 90% found just once. Source material: peripheral blood. The receptor source for this set is a woman at least 80 years old with acute or convalescent COVID-19.

The chain couples TRBV6-5 to TRBJ1-2; D is perhaps TRBD1 (5 bases). The CDR3 is 15 residues long. Trimming took off 6 bases at V and 2 bases at J, with 16 bases between the two ends. Germline V gene sequence: CDR1 MNHEY, CDR2 SVGAGI. The CDR3 protein is CASSTLQGINYGYTF. CDR3 nucleotide sequence: TGTGCCAGCAGCACCCTTCAGGGTATCAACTATGGCTACACCTTC.

The gene calls are TRBV28 and TRBJ2-5; D is possibly TRBD1 (6 bases). The CDR3 is 13 amino acids. Trimming shortened V by 5 bases and J by 4 bases, and 11 bases separated the two germline ends. Germline loops: CDR1 MDHEN, CDR2 SYDVKM. This CDR3 is CASSQGRPETQYF. The CDR3 DNA follows: TGTGCCAGCAGTCAGGGGCGGCCAGAGACCCAGTACTTC.

A few counts support this clone. The V call is TRBV4-2, the J call TRBJ2-2; 7 nucleotides line up with TRBD1. Germline V lookup: CDR1 LGHNA, CDR2 YNFKEQ. V dropped 6 bases and J dropped 0; count of bases not matched to a gene: 4. The CDR3 is made up of 15 amino acids. In DNA form, the CDR3 reads TGTGCCAGCAGTTCCGGGACAGCGAACACCGGGGAGCTGTTTTTT. Translating it yields CASSSGTANTGELFF.

The chain links TRBV27 to TRBJ1-1, with D tentatively TRBD1 (5 bases). CDR1 is MNHEY, CDR2 SMNVEV, per germline (reference sequence). CDR3 length equals 14 residues. V was pared by 4 bases and J by 4 bases, with 13 bases between. The CDR3 DNA sequence: TGTGCCAGCAGTTCCCCGGGGGTGGCCACTGAAGCTTTCTTT. This codes for CASSSPGVATEAFF.

The gene calls are TRBV6-1 and TRBJ2-1, with 8 positions matching TRBD2. Unmatched junction bases numbered 9, after V lost 4 bases and J lost 4 bases. Per germline, CDR1 MNHNS and CDR2 SASEGT. The CDR3 spans 16 residues. The CDR3 DNA is TGTGCCAGCAGTGGAAAACCGGGACTAGATTACAATGAGCAGTTCTTC. It codes for CASSGKPGLDYNEQFF.

V gene TRBV28 combines with J gene TRBJ1-5; weak D call: TRBD1 (5 bases). The CDR3 is 16 residues long. Per germline, CDR1 MDHEN and CDR2 SYDVKM. V lost 3 bases and J lost 2, with 14 bases in between. CDR3 residues: CASSFRVGTGNQPQHF. As DNA, the CDR3 is TGTGCCAGCAGTTTTAGGGTTGGGACTGGCAATCAGCCCCAGCATTTT.

This clone is a singleton in its sample. The rearrangement uses TRBV5-1 and TRBJ2-2; D may be TRBD1 (5 bases). The germline V gene has CDR1 SGHRS and CDR2 YFSETQ. V gave up 1 base and J gave up 9 bases, with 10 bases separating them. The CDR3 sequence is 13 residues long. The DNA of the CDR3 is TGCGCCAGCAGCTTGAGGGGTGGCAGGGAGCTGTTTTTT. Encoded protein: CASSLRGGRELFF.

The V and J genes are TRBV6-1 and TRBJ1-3; TRBD1 matches 9 bases. V lost 4 bases, J lost 0 bases, and 4 bases stayed unmatched. The CDR3 has 16 residues. Germline V gene sequence: CDR1 MNHNS, CDR2 SASEGT. CDR3 protein: CASSGDRVASGNTIYF. CDR3 nucleotides: TGTGCCAGCAGTGGGGACAGGGTGGCCTCTGGAAACACCATATATTTT.

As to this clone: Other DNA sequences in the same sample also yield this CDR3. J is TRBJ1-5 and V is TRBV5-6, with D hard to call. Germline CDR1 reads SGHDT; CDR2 reads YYEEEE. V was clipped by 0 bases and J by 0 bases, with 7 bases between them. This CDR3 region has 15 residues. The CDR3 DNA sequence: TGTGCCAGCAGCTTGGGAGGGTATAGCAATCAGCCCCAGCATTTT. This codes for CASSLGGYSNQPQHF. Looking up the rest from reference TRBV5-6 and TRBJ1-5 gives the full variable domain: DAGVTQSPTHLIKTRGQQVTLRCSPKSGHDTVSWYQQALGQGPQFIFQYYEEEERQRGNFPDRFSGHQFPNYSSELNVNALLLGDSALYLCASSLGGYSNQPQHFGDGTRLSIL.

The DNA of the CDR3 is TGTGCCAGCAGCTCCCGGGAGGCTTGGGGAAACACCATATATTTT. Amino acid sequence: CASSSREAWGNTIYF. This chain joins TRBV7-8 and TRBJ1-3; no reliable D call. Germline V gives CDR1 SGHVS, CDR2 FQNEAQ. Trimming removed 4 bases at V and 4 bases at J, with 14 bases between. This CDR3 spans 15 amino acids. Together with reference TRBV7-8 and TRBJ1-3, the CDR3 gives the full variable domain: GAGVSQSPRYKVAKRGQDVALRCDPISGHVSLFWYQQALGQGPEFLTYFQNEAQLDKSGLPSDRFFAERPEGSVSTLKIQRTQQEDSAVYLCASSSREAWGNTIYFGEGSWLTVV.

The chain links TRBV11-3 to TRBJ2-2; D may be TRBD1 (7 bases). The germline gives CDR1 SGHNT, CDR2 YENEEA. CDR3 length: 14 amino acids. Deletions cut 4 bases from V and 6 bases from J, with 12 bases between. The CDR3 coding sequence is TGTGCCAGCAGCTCGGACAGGAGGGCCGGGGAGCTGTTTTTT. This gives the protein CASSSDRRAGELFF.

The CDR3: CASRYRTGVETEAFF. The CDR3 nucleotides are TGTGCCAGCAGATACCGAACAGGGGTTGAAACTGAAGCTTTCTTT. The chain is built from TRBV6-5 and TRBJ1-1; 7 bases are a match to TRBD1. The junction had 12 bases not matched to a gene; V was cut back by 6 bases and J by 5 bases. The CDR3 is 15 residues long. Germline-derived CDR1 and CDR2 are MNHEY and SVGAGI.

This chain connects TRBV5-1 to TRBJ1-2, with no clear D. Germline CDR1 reads SGHRS; CDR2 reads YFSETQ. The CDR3 consists of 14 residues. Trimming took off 2 bases at V and 6 bases at J, with 14 bases between the two ends. The CDR3 region has the DNA TGCGCCAGCAGCTTTCTTCCCGGGAGCCATGGCTACACCTTC. Protein sequence: CASSFLPGSHGYTF. Drawing the rest from reference TRBV5-1 and TRBJ1-2, the complete variable domain is KAGVTQTPRYLIKTRGQQVTLSCSPISGHRSVSWYQQTPGQGLQFLFEYFSETQRNKGNFPGRFSGRQFSNSRSEMNVSTLELGDSALYLCASSFLPGSHGYTFGSGTRLTVV.

The rearrangement links TRBV6-6 to TRBJ2-3, with 8 bases lining up with TRBD2. V lost 2 bases, J lost 1 base, and 5 bases stayed unmatched. This CDR3 is built from 16 residues. Germline loops: CDR1 MNHNY, CDR2 SVGAGI (reference sequence). CDR3 in amino acids: CASSYTVLAGTDTQYF. The CDR3 DNA reads as TGTGCCAGCAGTTACACCGTACTAGCGGGCACAGATACGCAGTATTTT.

The genes are TRBV4-2 and TRBJ2-3; 13 bases map to TRBD2. The V gene's germline CDR1 is LGHNA and CDR2 YNFKEQ. This CDR3 is 17 amino acids long. With V trimmed by 0 bases and J by 6 bases, 6 bases remained unmatched. The CDR3: CASSQDRTSGGEDTQYF. The CDR3 DNA reads TGTGCCAGCAGCCAAGATAGGACTAGCGGGGGTGAGGATACGCAGTATTTT.

This clone was detected once. In DNA form, the CDR3 reads TGTGCCAGCAGCGGGACTAGCGGGGGAATTCAGTACTTC. Its translation: CASSGTSGGIQYF. The chain employs TRBV7-2 and TRBJ2-4; 14 bases map to TRBD2. V lost 5 bases and J lost 10; bases outside the gene matches: 1. CDR1 is SGHTA and CDR2 is FQGNSA in the germline V gene. This CDR3 contains 13 residues.

The count of this clone is one. The rearrangement links TRBV18 to TRBJ2-1, with TRBD1 matching over 7 bases. V was clipped by 2 bases and J by 9 bases; unmatched bases: 4. Per the germline V gene, CDR1 is KGHSH and CDR2 is LQKENI. This CDR3 contains 13 residues. The CDR3 loop is CASSPNGQVEQFF. The CDR3 nucleotides read TGTGCCAGCTCACCAAATGGACAGGTTGAGCAGTTCTTC. Looking up the rest from reference TRBV18 and TRBJ2-1 gives the full variable domain: NAGVMQNPRHLVRRRGQEARLRCSPMKGHSHVYWYRQLPEEGLKFMVYLQKENIIDESGMPKERFSAEFPKEGPSILRIQQVVRGDSAAYFCASSPNGQVEQFFGPGTRLTVL.

J is TRBJ1-2 and V is TRBV9; D ambiguous. Germline assignment: CDR1 SGDLS and CDR2 YYNGEE. V lost 6 bases and J 4 bases, leaving 13 bases between the germline ends. This CDR3 region has 13 residues. The CDR3 loop is CASNREEPYGYTF. CDR3 nucleotide sequence: TGTGCCAGCAACCGGGAGGAACCCTATGGCTACACCTTC.

This chain links TRBV28 with TRBJ1-2, with D tentatively TRBD1 (5 bases). This CDR3 contains 13 residues. V was shortened by 6 bases and J by 6 bases, with 14 bases between the two germline ends. Germline V lookup: CDR1 MDHEN, CDR2 SYDVKM. The CDR3 spells CASRGLERDGYTF. The CDR3 nucleotides are TGTGCCAGCAGGGGACTAGAAAGAGATGGCTACACCTTC.

This clone was recorded a few times. The chain combines TRBV5-1 with TRBJ2-5, with 8 bases lining up with TRBD2. Germline CDR1 SGHRS, CDR2 YFSETQ. The trim removed 4 bases at V and 5 bases at J, leaving 4 bases unmatched. The CDR3 covers 13 residues. The CDR3 coding sequence is TGCGCCAGCAGCCCGGGGGGGGCGGAGACCCAGTACTTC. Its translation: CASSPGGAETQYF. Drawing the rest from reference TRBV5-1 and TRBJ2-5, the complete variable domain is KAGVTQTPRYLIKTRGQQVTLSCSPISGHRSVSWYQQTPGQGLQFLFEYFSETQRNKGNFPGRFSGRQFSNSRSEMNVSTLELGDSALYLCASSPGGAETQYFGPGTRLLVL.